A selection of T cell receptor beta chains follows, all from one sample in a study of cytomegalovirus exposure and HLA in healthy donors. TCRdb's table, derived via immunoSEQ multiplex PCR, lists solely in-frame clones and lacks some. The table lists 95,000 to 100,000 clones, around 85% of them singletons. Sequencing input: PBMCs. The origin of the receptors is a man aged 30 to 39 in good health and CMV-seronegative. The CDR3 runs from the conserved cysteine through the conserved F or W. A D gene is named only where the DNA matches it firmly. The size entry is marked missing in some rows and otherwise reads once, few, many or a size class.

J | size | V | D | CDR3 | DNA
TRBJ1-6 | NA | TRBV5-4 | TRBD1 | CASSSGRQGTDSPLHF | TGTGCCAGCAGCTCGGGGCGACAGGGGACAGATTCACCCCTCCACTTT
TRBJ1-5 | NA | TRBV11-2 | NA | CASSLEAGSNQPQHF | TGTGCCAGCAGCTTAGAGGCAGGCAGCAATCAGCCCCAGCATTTT
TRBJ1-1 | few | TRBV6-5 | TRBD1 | CASSYLAGQVNTEAFF | TGTGCCAGCAGTTATCTTGCGGGACAGGTGAACACTGAAGCTTTCTTT
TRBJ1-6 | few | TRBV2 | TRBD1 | CASSLGQGTNSPLHF | TGTGCCAGCAGTCTCGGACAGGGGACGAATTCACCCCTCCACTTT
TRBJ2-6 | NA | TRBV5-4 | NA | CASSLDRVGSGANVLTF | TGTGCCAGCAGCTTGGACAGGGTTGGCTCTGGGGCCAACGTCCTGACTTTC
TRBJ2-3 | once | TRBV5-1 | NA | CASSARTENTDTQYF | TGCGCCAGCAGCGCACGGACAGAAAACACAGATACGCAGTATTTT
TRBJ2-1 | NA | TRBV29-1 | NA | CSVQESGNEQFF | TGCAGCGTTCAAGAATCGGGCAATGAGCAGTTCTTC
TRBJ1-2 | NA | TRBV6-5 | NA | CASSYLPQEGNYGYTF | TGTGCCAGCAGTTACCTTCCCCAGGAGGGTAACTATGGCTACACCTTC
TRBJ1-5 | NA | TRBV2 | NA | CASSAVGGGNQPQHF | TGTGCCAGCAGTGCGGTTGGAGGTGGCAATCAGCCCCAGCATTTT
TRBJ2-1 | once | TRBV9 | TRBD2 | CASSAGTSGDNEQFF | TGTGCCAGCAGCGCGGGGACTAGCGGGGACAATGAGCAGTTCTTC
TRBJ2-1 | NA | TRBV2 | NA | CASSGIDSIYNEQFF | TGTGCCAGCAGTGGGATAGACAGCATCTACAATGAGCAGTTCTTC
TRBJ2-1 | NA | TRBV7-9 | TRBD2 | CASKKSPGREYNEQFF | TGTGCCAGCAAAAAGTCACCGGGGAGGGAGTACAATGAGCAGTTCTTC
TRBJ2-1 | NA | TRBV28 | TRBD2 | CASSLVVAGGRNEQFF | TGTGCCAGCAGTTTGGTAGTAGCGGGAGGGCGCAATGAGCAGTTCTTC
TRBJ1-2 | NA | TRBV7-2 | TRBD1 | CASSLQGALYGYTF | TGTGCCAGCAGCTTGCAGGGGGCTCTCTATGGCTACACCTTC
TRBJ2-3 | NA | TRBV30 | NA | CAWERIQGTDTQYF | TGTGCCTGGGAGAGGATACAGGGCACAGATACGCAGTATTTT
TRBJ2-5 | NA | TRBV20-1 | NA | CSAFPKETQYF | TGCAGTGCTTTCCCAAAAGAGACCCAGTACTTC
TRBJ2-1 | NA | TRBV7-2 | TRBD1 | CASSLRGQILNEQFF | TGTGCCAGCAGCTTACGGGGACAGATCCTAAATGAGCAGTTCTTC
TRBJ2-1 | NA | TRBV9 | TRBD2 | CASSPRTSGNEQFF | TGTGCCAGCAGCCCACGGACTAGCGGGAATGAGCAGTTCTTC
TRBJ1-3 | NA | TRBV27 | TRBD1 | CASRAQGPTGSGNTIYF | TGTGCCAGCAGGGCACAGGGGCCAACGGGCTCTGGAAACACCATATATTTT
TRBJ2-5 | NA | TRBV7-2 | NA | CASSLAARRETQYF | TGTGCCAGCAGCTTAGCGGCCCGGAGGGAGACCCAGTACTTC
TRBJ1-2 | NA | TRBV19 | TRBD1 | CAGPAGTGYGYTF | TGTGCCGGGCCCGCCGGGACAGGGTATGGCTACACCTTC
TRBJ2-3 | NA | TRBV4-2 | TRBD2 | CASSQSGGNTDTQYF | TGTGCCAGCAGCCAAAGCGGGGGCAACACAGATACGCAGTATTTT
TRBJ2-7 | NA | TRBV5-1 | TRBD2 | CASSPGLAGGSYEQYF | TGCGCCAGCAGCCCGGGACTAGCGGGAGGCTCCTACGAGCAGTACTTC
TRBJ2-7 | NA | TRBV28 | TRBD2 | CASTLLAGFEQYF | TGTGCCAGCACACTACTAGCGGGATTCGAGCAGTACTTC
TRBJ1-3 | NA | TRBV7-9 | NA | CASSLSTSGNTIYF | TGTGCCAGCAGCTTATCGACTTCTGGAAACACCATATATTTT
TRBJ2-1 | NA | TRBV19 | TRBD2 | CASSILTSGTYNEQFF | TGTGCCAGTAGTATTCTAACTAGCGGGACCTACAATGAGCAGTTCTTC
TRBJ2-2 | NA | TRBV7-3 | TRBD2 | CASSLRGRASSGELFF | TGTGCCAGCAGCTTGCGCGGGAGGGCCTCAAGCGGGGAGCTGTTTTTT
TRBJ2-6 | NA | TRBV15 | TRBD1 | CATSKNRDRTSGANVLTF | TGTGCCACCAGCAAGAACCGGGACAGAACCTCTGGGGCCAACGTCCTGACTTTC
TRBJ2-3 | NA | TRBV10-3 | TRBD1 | CAISDPGQGTDTQYF | TGTGCCATCAGTGACCCGGGACAGGGCACAGATACGCAGTATTTT
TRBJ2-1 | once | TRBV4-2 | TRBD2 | CASSQDPGLAGGRDEQFF | TGTGCCAGCAGCCAAGACCCGGGACTAGCGGGAGGTAGGGATGAGCAGTTCTTC
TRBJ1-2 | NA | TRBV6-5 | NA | CASSSRNHRKDYGYTF | TGTGCCAGCAGTTCCCGCAACCACAGGAAAGACTATGGCTACACCTTC
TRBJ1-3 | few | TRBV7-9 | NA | CASSSQGNTIYF | TGTGCCAGCAGCTCCCAGGGAAACACCATATATTTT
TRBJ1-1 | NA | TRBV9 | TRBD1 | CASSGGNRQGSGTEAFF | TGTGCCAGCAGCGGTGGGAACCGACAGGGTTCGGGCACTGAAGCTTTCTTT
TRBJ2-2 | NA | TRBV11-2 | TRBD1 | CASSDRGKAGELFF | TGTGCCAGCAGCGACAGGGGGAAAGCCGGGGAGCTGTTTTTT
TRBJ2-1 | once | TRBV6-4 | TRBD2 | CASSEASGSGNEQFF | TGTGCCAGCAGTGAGGCTAGCGGGAGTGGGAATGAGCAGTTCTTC
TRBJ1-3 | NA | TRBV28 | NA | CASSLELVSSGNTIYF | TGTGCCAGCAGTTTAGAGTTGGTTTCCTCTGGAAACACCATATATTTT
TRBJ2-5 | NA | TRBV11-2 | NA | CASSLGGEETQYF | TGTGCCAGCAGCTTAGGGGGGGAAGAGACCCAGTACTTC
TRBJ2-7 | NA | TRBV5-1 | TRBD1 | CASSYTGGASEQYF | TGCGCCAGCAGCTATACAGGGGGCGCGTCAGAGCAGTACTTC
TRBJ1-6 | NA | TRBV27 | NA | CASSSLVRGRKSPLHF | TGTGCCAGCAGTTCCCTCGTTCGGGGAAGGAAATCACCCCTCCACTTT
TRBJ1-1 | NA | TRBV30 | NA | CAWSYFRNTEAFF | TGTGCCTGGAGTTACTTTCGGAACACTGAAGCTTTCTTT